This T cell receptor (beta chain) was sequenced in a study of blood T cell repertoires in COVID-19. Study-wide context: Donors in the United States, Italy and Spain gave samples during acute or convalescent COVID-19. PBMCs, B-cell-depleted T cells, or T cells provided the cDNA or gDNA that made up the material.

Patients in Seattle were enrolled during active infection, then followed longitudinally. The germline gives CDR1 SEHNR, CDR2 FQNEAQ (reference sequence). The CDR3 has 12 amino acids. Trimming pared 3 bases from V and 7 bases from J, leaving 6 bases between. Generated by immunoSEQ multiplex PCR, the TCRdb table keeps only in-frame clones and is missing some. The profile shows some 87,000 clones, around 90% of them singletons. Sequencing was carried out using peripheral blood. The genes are TRBV7-9 and TRBJ2-2; D is undetermined. This sequence originates from a human donor with COVID-19, enrolled during active disease. The donor label of this sample is uncertain. CDR3 sequence reads: CASSFSFGELFF. The CDR3 nucleotides are TGTGCCAGCAGCTTTTCCTTCGGGGAGCTGTTTTTT.